These T cell receptor beta chains were read from a single sample in a study of blood T cell repertoires in COVID-19. This table comes from immunoSEQ multiplex PCR, and its TCRdb copy is limited to in-frame clones, with some not included. The sample consists of about 130,000 clones, approximately 86% of them appearing once. Sequenced input: peripheral blood. The receptors here all came from a woman in her forties or fifties who had recovered from COVID-19. CDR3s include the opening cysteine and the closing phenylalanine or tryptophan. The order of the fields is clone size, J gene, V gene, D gene, CDR3 protein, CDR3 DNA. The D gene is left open where the match is weak. Clone size is stated in some rows and not others, as once, few, many or a class when expanded.

>-|TRBJ1-6|TRBV28|-
CASSFPTNYNSPLHF
TGTGCCAGCAGTTTTCCTACGAACTATAATTCACCCCTCCACTTT
>-|TRBJ2-3|TRBV5-4|TRBD2
CASSLVLAGGPDTQYF
TGTGCCAGCAGCTTGGTCCTAGCGGGAGGCCCAGATACGCAGTATTTT
>few|TRBJ1-3|TRBV7-6|-
CASSLGPGGGNTIYF
TGTGCCAGCAGCTTAGGACCGGGAGGGGGAAACACCATATATTTT
>-|TRBJ2-1|TRBV11-2|TRBD2
CASSSTSGENNEQFF
TGTGCCAGCAGCTCGACTAGCGGGGAGAACAATGAGCAGTTCTTC
>-|TRBJ2-7|TRBV27|TRBD1
CASRDLTGGKQYF
TGTGCCAGCAGGGACCTGACAGGGGGCAAGCAGTACTTC
>-|TRBJ2-1|TRBV5-8|-
CASSTGVSSYNEQFF
TGTGCCAGCAGCACGGGAGTGAGCTCCTACAATGAGCAGTTCTTC
>-|TRBJ2-1|TRBV19|-
CASSIMTSNEQFF
TGTGCCAGTAGTATAATGACTTCCAATGAGCAGTTCTTC
>-|TRBJ1-5|TRBV28|TRBD1
CASSSGVRGRGSNQPQHF
TGTGCCAGCAGTTCGGGGGTGAGGGGGCGAGGGAGCAATCAGCCCCAGCATTTT
>-|TRBJ1-6|TRBV18|-
CASSPSGNNSPLHF
TGTGCCAGCTCACCATCAGGAAATAATTCACCCCTCCACTTT
>once|TRBJ1-1|TRBV6-5|-
CASSYSVTVNTEAFF
TGTGCCAGCAGTTACTCGGTTACAGTCAACACTGAAGCTTTCTTT